These T cell receptor beta chains were read from a single sample in a study of CD8 T cells in Susac syndrome. TCRdb itself ran the immunoSEQ multiplex PCR reads through MiXCR, one entry per CDR3 protein. The data contain roughly 200,000 distinct CDR3 sequences, 85% to 95% of them seen just once; the ten biggest clones take up around 0.15%. The sample consisted of CD8+ T cells from PBMCs. Every receptor here comes from a human donor with multiple sclerosis. Each CDR3 is given with its conserved first and last residue. A D gene is named only where the DNA matches it firmly.

-	TRBV9	TRBJ2-7	CASSVGGTNYEQYF
-	TRBV2	TRBJ2-3	CASSGFSTDTQYF
-	TRBV27	TRBJ1-1	CASSPGLRQAFF
-	TRBV20-1	TRBJ2-7	CSARDTQGKPYEQYF
TRBD1	TRBV19	TRBJ2-7	CASTPTGGSYEQYF
-	TRBV9	TRBJ2-4	CASRQGQYVNIQYF
TRBD2	TRBV28	TRBJ2-7	CASRLGTSTEQYF
-	TRBV2	TRBJ2-5	CASSEIIGETQYF
-	TRBV9	TRBJ2-1	CASSTDNEQFF
TRBD2	TRBV11-2	TRBJ2-1	CASSLDPRLAGGVQFF
TRBD1	TRBV2	TRBJ2-1	CASNQGAGPYNEQFF
TRBD1	TRBV7-9	TRBJ1-1	CASSFPGGSEAFF
-	TRBV9	TRBJ2-7	CASSVDLSYEQYF
TRBD1	TRBV29-1	TRBJ2-7	CSVTGDYEQYF
-	TRBV29-1	TRBJ2-1	CSVERPGRGQFF
-	TRBV6-5	TRBJ2-5	CASSYHTGGVETQYF
TRBD2	TRBV14	TRBJ2-7	CASSQDPTGGLAGNSYEQYF
-	TRBV4-2	TRBJ2-5	CASSQDPTQGPETQYF
-	TRBV7-9	TRBJ2-4	CASSLRREDIQYF
TRBD2	TRBV7-3	TRBJ2-1	CASSLGVPAGTYNEQFF